One sample yielded the 10 T cell receptor beta chains listed below, sequenced in a study of glioma-infiltrating T cells after dendritic cell vaccination. Sequenced by immunoSEQ multiplex PCR; TCRdb stores in-frame clones only, minus some. The table lists 9,500 to 12,000 clones, roughly 86% of them singletons. The sample's time point: after dendritic cell vaccination, including at tumor progression/relapse. This specimen consisted of blood, obtained after dendritic cell vaccination. Every receptor here comes from a human donor with glioblastoma.

The chain is built from TRBV15 and TRBJ2-7; D possibly corresponds to TRBD2 (5 bases). This CDR3 region has 14 residues. The ends were cut back, 1 base at V and 7 bases at J, with 14 bases in the middle. Germline V CDR1 and CDR2: LNHNV, YYDKDF (reference sequence). The CDR3 sequence is CATSRGAGSGEQYF. CDR3 DNA sequence: TGTGCCACCAGCAGAGGGGCGGGCTCCGGGGAGCAGTACTTC.

This chain uses TRBV29-1 with TRBJ2-7; 8 bases line up with TRBD1. Germline V gives CDR1 SQVTM, CDR2 ANQGSEA. J was trimmed by 9 bases and V by 5 bases; bases with no gene match: 12. This CDR3 comprises 13 residues. The CDR3 region is CSVFAPQGAVQYF. CDR3 in DNA: TGCAGCGTTTTTGCCCCTCAGGGGGCAGTGCAGTACTTC.

The V and J genes are TRBV2 and TRBJ1-1, with D possibly being TRBD1 (6 bases). The germline gives CDR1 SNHLY, CDR2 FYNNEI. This CDR3 is 12 amino acids long. V was clipped by 7 bases and J by 8 bases, with 14 bases between them. CDR3 amino acids: CASTEGVREAFF. The CDR3 nucleotides are TGTGCCAGCACCGAGGGGGTGAGGGAAGCTTTCTTT.

The chain uses TRBV29-1 and TRBJ2-7; 9 bases are shared with TRBD1. The CDR3 extends over 14 amino acids. CDR1 and CDR2 from the germline V gene are SQVTM and ANQGSEA. V was clipped by 7 bases and J by 1 base; unmatched bases: 8. CDR3 nucleotides: TGCAGCGCTGCACAGGGGGCGCAATCCTACGAGCAGTACTTC. Translation: CSAAQGAQSYEQYF.

The chain joins TRBV2 to TRBJ2-7; a weak D match, TRBD2 (5 bases). The CDR3 is 10 amino acids. V gave up 4 bases and J gave up 7 bases, with 5 bases separating them. The germline gives CDR1 SNHLY, CDR2 FYNNEI. In DNA, the CDR3 is TGTGCCAGCAGTGGGAGGGAGCAGTACTTC. Translation gives CASSGREQYF. The variable domain in full, with the rest retrieved from reference TRBV2 and TRBJ2-7, is EPEVTQTPSHQVTQMGQEVILRCVPISNHLYFYWYRQILGQKVEFLVSFYNNEISEKSEIFDDQFSVERPDGSNFTLKIRSTKLEDSAMYFCASSGREQYFGPGTRLTVT.

The genes are TRBV28 and TRBJ1-1, with 7 bases matching TRBD1. V gave up 5 bases and J gave up 1 base; unmatched junction bases: 7. In germline, CDR1 is MDHEN, CDR2 SYDVKM. This CDR3 has 15 amino acids. CDR3 nucleotide sequence: TGTGCCAGCAGTCCAATTGACAGGGAGAACACTGAAGCTTTCTTT. It encodes CASSPIDRENTEAFF.

V gene TRBV4-3 combines with J gene TRBJ2-2; D is perhaps TRBD2 (6 bases). From germline, CDR1 is LGHNA and CDR2 YSLEER. This CDR3 comprises 15 residues. V lost 3 bases and J 2 bases, leaving 10 bases between the germline ends. The CDR3 loop is CASSQRGTNTGELFF. CDR3 in DNA: TGCGCCAGCAGCCAGAGAGGGACTAACACCGGGGAGCTGTTTTTT.

This clone has just a few counts. J is TRBJ1-6 and V is TRBV10-3; TRBD1 matches 9 bases. Unmatched junction bases numbered 13, after V lost 6 bases and J lost 10 bases. The V gene's germline CDR1 is ENHRY and CDR2 SYGVKD. The CDR3 is made up of 16 amino acids. The CDR3 bases are TGTGCCATCAGCCCGGGACAGGGCACTAACGGGTCACCCCTCCACTTT. Its protein product is CAISPGQGTNGSPLHF.

This chain links TRBV30 with TRBJ2-7; 10 positions agree with TRBD2. V lost 0 bases and J lost 3; bases outside the gene matches: 8. Germline values: CDR1 GTSNPN, CDR2 SVGIG (reference sequence). This CDR3 comprises 16 residues. The chain's CDR3 is CAWSVWSSGSLYEQYF. The CDR3 DNA is TGTGCCTGGAGTGTATGGTCTAGCGGGAGTCTCTACGAGCAGTACTTC.

This rearrangement joins TRBV4-3 to TRBJ2-3; 8 nucleotides agree with TRBD1. CDR1 and CDR2 from the germline V gene are LGHNA and YSLEER. After removal of 4 bases from V and 6 bases from J, the junction contained 9 bases not matched to a gene. This CDR3 has 15 amino acids. The chain's CDR3 is CASSLEDREADTQYF. CDR3 DNA sequence: TGCGCCAGCAGCCTAGAGGACAGGGAAGCTGATACGCAGTATTTT.